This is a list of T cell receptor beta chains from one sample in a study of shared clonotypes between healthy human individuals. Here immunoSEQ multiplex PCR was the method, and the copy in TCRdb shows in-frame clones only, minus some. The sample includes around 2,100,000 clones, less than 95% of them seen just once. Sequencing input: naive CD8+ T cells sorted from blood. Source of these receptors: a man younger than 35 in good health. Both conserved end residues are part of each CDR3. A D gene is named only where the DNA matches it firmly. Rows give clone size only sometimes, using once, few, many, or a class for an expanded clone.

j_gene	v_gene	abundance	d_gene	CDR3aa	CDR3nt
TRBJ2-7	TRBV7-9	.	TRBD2	CASSLSSGLAVYEQYF	TGTGCCAGCAGCTTATCATCAGGACTAGCTGTCTACGAGCAGTACTTC
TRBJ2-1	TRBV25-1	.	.	CASSESSYNEQFF	TGTGCCAGCAGTGAGAGCTCCTACAATGAGCAGTTCTTC
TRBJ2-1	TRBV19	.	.	CASKREQNNEQFF	TGTGCCAGTAAAAGAGAGCAGAACAATGAGCAGTTCTTC
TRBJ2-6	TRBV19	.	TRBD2	CASSAGLAVGANVLTF	TGTGCCAGTAGTGCCGGACTAGCGGTGGGGGCCAACGTCCTGACTTTC
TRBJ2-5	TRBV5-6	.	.	CASSFGDQETQYF	TGTGCCAGCAGTTTCGGGGACCAAGAGACCCAGTACTTC
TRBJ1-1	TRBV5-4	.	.	CASSSPLNTEAFF	TGTGCCAGCAGCTCCCCACTAAACACTGAAGCTTTCTTT
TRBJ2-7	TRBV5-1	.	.	CASSWKIGHGDEQYF	TGCGCCAGCAGCTGGAAAATCGGGCATGGCGACGAGCAGTACTTC
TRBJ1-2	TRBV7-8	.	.	CASSLTADYGYTF	TGTGCCAGCAGCTTAACTGCAGACTATGGCTACACCTTC
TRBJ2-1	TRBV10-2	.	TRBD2	CASSEQVTSGPPDEQFF	TGCGCCAGCAGTGAGCAAGTAACTAGCGGCCCCCCGGATGAGCAGTTCTTC
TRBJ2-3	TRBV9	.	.	CASSVGGGDTQYF	TGTGCCAGCAGCGTAGGAGGGGGAGATACGCAGTATTTT
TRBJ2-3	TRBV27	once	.	CASRIVGSTDTQYF	TGTGCCAGCAGAATAGTGGGGTCCACAGATACGCAGTATTTT
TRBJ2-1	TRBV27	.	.	CASSSFHEQFF	TGTGCCAGCAGCTCGTTTCATGAGCAGTTCTTC
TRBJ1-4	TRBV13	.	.	CASSLGQGNEKLFF	TGTGCCAGCAGCTTAGGACAGGGTAATGAAAAACTGTTTTTT
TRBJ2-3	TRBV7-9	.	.	CASSPAASYPDTQYF	TGTGCCAGCAGCCCGGCCGCGTCTTACCCAGATACGCAGTATTTT
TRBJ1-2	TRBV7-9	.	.	CASEFEMAFGYTF	TGTGCCAGCGAATTCGAAATGGCCTTTGGCTACACCTTC
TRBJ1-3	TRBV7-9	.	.	CASSPRAGSVSGNTIYF	TGTGCCAGCAGCCCACGCGCCGGCTCCGTCTCTGGAAACACCATATATTTT
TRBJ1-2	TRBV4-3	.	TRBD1	CASSQDWDRGPYGYTF	TGCGCCAGCAGCCAAGATTGGGACAGGGGGCCCTATGGCTACACCTTC
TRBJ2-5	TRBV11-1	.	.	CASLGSGDQETQYF	TGTGCCAGCCTGGGTTCGGGGGACCAAGAGACCCAGTACTTC
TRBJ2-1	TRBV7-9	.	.	CASSGTGTYSYNEQFF	TGTGCCAGCAGCGGCACCGGGACATACTCCTACAATGAGCAGTTCTTC
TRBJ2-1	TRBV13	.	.	CASSLYLATYNEQFF	TGTGCCAGCAGCTTATATCTAGCTACCTACAATGAGCAGTTCTTC
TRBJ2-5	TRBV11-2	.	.	CASTPSSGGVYETQYF	TGTGCCAGCACCCCCTCATCGGGGGGCGTATATGAGACCCAGTACTTC
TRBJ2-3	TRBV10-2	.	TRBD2	CASSESGAAGGDTQYF	TGCGCCAGCAGTGAGTCTGGGGCCGCGGGGGGTGATACGCAGTATTTT
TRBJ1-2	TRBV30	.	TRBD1	CAWSETGGGDYGYTF	TGTGCCTGGAGTGAGACAGGGGGGGGAGACTATGGCTACACCTTC
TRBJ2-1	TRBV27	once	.	CASSPLAPRSLSYNEQFF	TGTGCCAGCAGTCCCCTCGCGCCAAGGTCCCTATCCTACAATGAGCAGTTCTTC
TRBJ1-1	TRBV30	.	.	CAWSVLSEAFF	TGTGCCTGGAGTGTTCTTAGTGAAGCTTTCTTT
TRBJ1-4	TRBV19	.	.	CATGGGGEKLFF	TGTGCCACTGGAGGGGGTGGTGAAAAACTGTTTTTT
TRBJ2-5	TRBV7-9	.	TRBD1	CASSSTGGYQETQYF	TGTGCCAGCAGCTCGACAGGGGGATACCAAGAGACCCAGTACTTC
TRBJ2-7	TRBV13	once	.	CASSLLRVEEAPYEQYF	TGTGCCAGCAGCTTATTACGGGTGGAGGAGGCCCCCTACGAGCAGTACTTC
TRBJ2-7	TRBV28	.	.	CASSSLLLGAAYEQYF	TGTGCCAGCAGTTCCTTACTACTCGGGGCAGCTTACGAGCAGTACTTC